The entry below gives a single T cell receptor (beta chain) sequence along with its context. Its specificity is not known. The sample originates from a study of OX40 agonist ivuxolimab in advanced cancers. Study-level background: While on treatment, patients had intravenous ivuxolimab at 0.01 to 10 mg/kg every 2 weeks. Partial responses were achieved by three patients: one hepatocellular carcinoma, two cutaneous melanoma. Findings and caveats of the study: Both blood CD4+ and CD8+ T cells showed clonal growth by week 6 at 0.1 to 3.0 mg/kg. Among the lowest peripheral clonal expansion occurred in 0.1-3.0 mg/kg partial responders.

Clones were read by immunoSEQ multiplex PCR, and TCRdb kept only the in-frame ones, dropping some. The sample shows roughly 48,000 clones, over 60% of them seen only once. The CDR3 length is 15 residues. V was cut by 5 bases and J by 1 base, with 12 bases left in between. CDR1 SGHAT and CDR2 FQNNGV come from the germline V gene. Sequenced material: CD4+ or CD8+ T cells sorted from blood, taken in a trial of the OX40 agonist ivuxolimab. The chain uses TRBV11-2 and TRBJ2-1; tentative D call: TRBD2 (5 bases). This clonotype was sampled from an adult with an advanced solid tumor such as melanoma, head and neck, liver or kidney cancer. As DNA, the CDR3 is TGTGCCAGCAGCGACTATGAAGATTCCTACAATGAGCAGTTCTTC. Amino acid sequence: CASSDYEDSYNEQFF.